A single sample gave rise to the 23 T cell receptor beta chains below, sequenced in a study of T cells after yellow fever vaccination. TCRdb re-called the 5' RACE reads through MiXCR, storing one row per CDR3 protein. The table includes 340,000 or so distinct CDR3 sequences, roughly an eighth detected once. Sequencing was performed on CD4+ T cells sorted from PBMCs, taken 15 days after the yellow fever booster vaccination. These receptors came from a man between 18 and 35 years old who received the YFV17D yellow fever vaccine.

This clonotype has more than one count but fewer than ten. The chain couples TRBV20-1 to TRBJ2-3; TRBD1 or TRBD2 may be the D gene (5 bases each). V lost 3 bases, J lost 0 bases, and 13 bases lay in between. The germline V gene has CDR1 DFQATT and CDR2 SNEGSKA (reference sequence). The CDR3 covers 15 residues. CDR3 loop: CSASGALKSTDTQYF. CDR3 sequence (DNA): TGCAGTGCTAGCGGGGCACTAAAAAGCACAGATACGCAGTATTTT.

This clonotype came up a few times. The rearrangement uses TRBV3-1 and TRBJ2-2; 9 nucleotides agree with TRBD2. Germline V gene lookup returns CDR1 LGHDT and CDR2 YNNKEL (reference sequence). Unmatched junction bases numbered 8, after V lost 3 bases and J lost 3 bases. CDR3 size: 17 residues. The CDR3 bases are TGTGCCAGCAGCCAGAATTTAGCGGGGGCGGACACCGGGGAGCTGTTTTTT. Translating it yields CASSQNLAGADTGELFF.

This clonotype was found many times. V gene TRBV7-9 combines with J gene TRBJ1-1; 8 bases fit TRBD1. Germline CDR1 is SEHNR and CDR2 is FQNEAQ (reference sequence). The CDR3 is made up of 16 amino acids. After removal of 4 bases from V and 3 bases from J, the junction contained 10 bases not matched to a gene. The CDR3 loop is CASSSGAGGYYTEAFF. DNA of the CDR3: TGTGCCAGCAGCTCAGGGGCAGGGGGCTACTACACTGAAGCTTTCTTT.

V usage is TRBV4-1 and J usage is TRBJ1-2, with no clear D. This CDR3 has 16 residues. CDR1 MGHRA and CDR2 YSYEKL come from the germline V gene. V dropped 0 bases and J dropped 4 bases, with 15 bases sitting between them. CDR3 nucleotides: TGCGCCAGCAGCCAAGAGTCGCGGCGGCGGGGCTATGGCTACACCTTC. Amino acid sequence: CASSQESRRRGYGYTF.

This clonotype was recorded a few times. The chain couples TRBV10-3 to TRBJ2-5, with D unclear. The CDR3 contains 11 residues. Germline V gene data show CDR1 as ENHRY and CDR2 as SYGVKD. Deletions cut 6 bases from V and 3 bases from J, with 5 bases between. CDR3 bases: TGTGCCATCAGAGAAGAAGAGACCCAGTACTTC. Amino acid sequence: CAIREEETQYF.

V gene TRBV20-1 combines with J gene TRBJ2-1; TRBD2 matches at 14 bases. Trimming at V came to 3 bases and at J to 10 bases, leaving 11 bases not matched to a gene. This CDR3 region has 16 residues. CDR1 is DFQATT and CDR2 is SNEGSKA in the germline V gene (reference sequence). Written as DNA, the CDR3 is TGCAGTGCTAGCCCCTTGACTAGCGGGGGGGCTAGGGAGCAGTTCTTC. Its translation is CSASPLTSGGAREQFF.

This clonotype has at least ten counts. The DNA for the CDR3 is TGCGCCAGCAGCCAAGATCGCAGGGACAGGGGCGCTGGCTACACCTTC. It is translated as CASSQDRRDRGAGYTF. The chain couples TRBV4-1 to TRBJ1-2, with 10 nucleotides matching TRBD1. This CDR3 region has 16 residues. After removal of 0 bases from V and 7 bases from J, the junction contained 8 bases not matched to a gene. Per the germline V gene, CDR1 is MGHRA and CDR2 is YSYEKL.

The chain carries TRBV14 and TRBJ2-5, with 8 bases aligning to TRBD2. With V trimmed by 5 bases and J by 9 bases, 2 bases remained unmatched. The germline V gene has CDR1 SGHDN and CDR2 FVKESK. This CDR3 has 11 amino acids. In DNA form, the CDR3 reads TGTGCCAGCAGCTCGGGGGGGGCCCAGTACTTC. It is translated as CASSSGGAQYF.

In this sample, this clonotype turned up many times. The chain uses TRBV2 and TRBJ2-1; D is uncertain. The CDR3 totals 11 residues. V lost 2 bases and J lost 10, with 6 bases in between. Germline V lookup: CDR1 SNHLY, CDR2 FYNNEI. The CDR3 sequence is CASSELREQFF. The CDR3 bases are TGTGCCAGCAGTGAATTGAGGGAGCAGTTCTTC.

The gene calls are TRBV6-5 and TRBJ2-5; D perhaps matches TRBD2 (6 bases). The germline V gene encodes CDR1 MNHEY and CDR2 SVGAGI. Trimming took off 2 bases at V and 1 base at J, with 20 bases between the two ends. The CDR3 spans 18 residues. CDR3 protein: CASSYRDPRGGPQETQYF. The CDR3 DNA sequence: TGTGCCAGCAGTTACAGGGACCCCCGAGGAGGGCCCCAAGAGACCCAGTACTTC.

The chain recombines TRBV12-3 or TRBV12-4 with TRBJ1-4, with D maybe TRBD1 (6 bases). V shed 6 bases and J shed 8 bases, with 13 bases lying between them. CDR3 length: 13 residues. In DNA, the CDR3 is TGTGCCAGCAGCCCCCGACAGGAGGAAAAACTGTTTTTT. Encoded protein: CASSPRQEEKLFF.

This clonotype was seen more than once but under ten times. This sequence joins TRBV5-1 and TRBJ2-2; D remains ambiguous. Trimming left V 4 bases short and J 5 bases short, with 9 bases between. Germline assignment: CDR1 SGHRS and CDR2 YFSETQ. This CDR3 comprises 13 residues. Here the CDR3 DNA reads TGCGCCAGCAGCGCGACCGGGACCGGGGAGCTGTTTTTT. It specifies CASSATGTGELFF.

The chain is built from TRBV6-1 and TRBJ1-6; 12 nucleotides agree with TRBD1. The CDR3 totals 16 residues. V was clipped by 0 bases and J by 8 bases; unmatched bases: 2. Germline lookup yields CDR1 MNHNS and CDR2 SASEGT. Here the CDR3 DNA reads TGTGCCAGCAGTGAAGCGGGACAGGGGGCAGATTCACCCCTCCACTTT. Protein: CASSEAGQGADSPLHF.

This clonotype has more than one count but fewer than ten. V usage is TRBV5-1 and J usage is TRBJ1-5; 7 positions match TRBD1. The CDR3 runs 14 residues. The germline gives CDR1 SGHRS, CDR2 YFSETQ. Trimming at V came to 6 bases and at J to 7 bases, leaving 10 bases not matched to a gene. CDR3 amino acids: CASTRTYRGQPQHF. In DNA, the CDR3 is TGCGCCAGCACTCGGACCTACAGGGGACAGCCCCAGCATTTT.

This clonotype turned up a few times. This CDR3 reads CASTPRGSNTGELFF. CDR3 DNA sequence: TGCGCCAGCACCCCCCGGGGGTCGAACACCGGGGAGCTGTTTTTT. This chain links TRBV5-1 with TRBJ2-2; possibly TRBD2 for D (6 bases). Germline CDR1 and CDR2: SGHRS and YFSETQ. The CDR3 runs to 15 residues. V was clipped by 6 bases and J by 0 bases, with 12 bases between them. Using reference TRBV5-1 and TRBJ2-2 for the parts outside the CDR3, the full variable domain is KAGVTQTPRYLIKTRGQQVTLSCSPISGHRSVSWYQQTPGQGLQFLFEYFSETQRNKGNFPGRFSGRQFSNSRSEMNVSTLELGDSALYLCASTPRGSNTGELFFGEGSRLTVL.

This clonotype was detected a few times. V and J are TRBV7-9 and TRBJ1-3; D not certain. This CDR3 is built from 13 residues. Germline lookup yields CDR1 SEHNR and CDR2 FQNEAQ (reference sequence). V was trimmed by 10 bases and J by 3 bases, leaving 13 bases between them. CDR3 protein: CATQETHGNTIYF. CDR3 coding DNA: TGTGCCACCCAGGAGACACATGGAAACACCATATATTTT. Full variable domain (remainder filled in from reference TRBV7-9 and TRBJ1-3): DTGVSQNPRHKITKRGQNVTFRCDPISEHNRLYWYRQTLGQGPEFLTYFQNEAQLEKSRLLSDRFSAERPKGSFSTLEIQRTEQGDSAMYLCATQETHGNTIYFGEGSWLTVV.

J is TRBJ1-1 and V is TRBV5-1; D remains ambiguous. V lost 4 bases and J lost 3, with 16 bases in between. Germline loops: CDR1 SGHRS, CDR2 YFSETQ. This CDR3 comprises 15 residues. The CDR3 nucleotides are TGCGCCAGCAGCACACTAGGGTTCGCGGACACTGAAGCTTTCTTT. This codes for CASSTLGFADTEAFF.

This chain joins TRBV18 and TRBJ1-2; D gene ambiguous. V lost 3 bases and J lost 5, with 10 bases in between. CDR1 is KGHSH and CDR2 is LQKENI in the germline V gene. The CDR3 covers 13 residues. The CDR3 DNA is TGTGCCAGCTCACCGGAGGACGGTTATGGCTACACCTTC. This sequence encodes CASSPEDGYGYTF.

V usage is TRBV9 and J usage is TRBJ2-7; a weak D match, TRBD2 (5 bases). V was clipped by 2 bases and J by 7 bases, with 16 bases between them. The CDR3 contains 14 residues. Germline CDR1 is SGDLS and CDR2 is YYNGEE. The CDR3 DNA reads as TGTGCCAGCAGCGTCTCTGGACTTTGGGGAGAGCAGTACTTC. Translation: CASSVSGLWGEQYF.

In its sample, this clonotype was seen a few times. V and J are TRBV25-1 and TRBJ1-5; the D gene is possibly TRBD1 (5 bases). This CDR3 comprises 14 residues. The V gene's germline CDR1 is MGHDK and CDR2 SYGVNS. V dropped 4 bases and J dropped 6 bases, with 13 bases sitting between them. CDR3 protein: CASSAQGRSQPQHF. The CDR3 DNA reads as TGTGCCAGCAGTGCTCAGGGACGGAGTCAGCCCCAGCATTTT. Based on the CDR3 plus reference TRBV25-1 and TRBJ1-5, the full variable domain is EADIYQTPRYLVIGTGKKITLECSQTMGHDKMYWYQQDPGMELHLIHYSYGVNSTEKGDLSSESTVSRIRTEHFPLTLESARPSHTSQYLCASSAQGRSQPQHFGDGTRLSIL.

The chain uses TRBV6-2 or TRBV6-3 and TRBJ2-3; maybe TRBD1 (7 bases). V shed 6 bases and J shed 4 bases, with 14 bases lying between them. There are 14 residues in the CDR3. In germline, CDR1 is MNHEY, CDR2 SVGEGT. The CDR3 DNA reads TGTGCCAGCAGACGAGGGGGCGGGGCAGATACGCAGTATTTT. Translation: CASRRGGGADTQYF.

This clonotype was observed many times. The gene calls are TRBV7-2 and TRBJ2-7, with D unresolved. This CDR3 spans 15 amino acids. CDR1 SGHTA and CDR2 FQGNSA come from the germline V gene. Trimming took off 5 bases at V and 3 bases at J, with 17 bases between the two ends. CDR3 bases: TGTGCCAGCAGCCAAGAGGCCAATTCCTTCTACGAGCAGTACGTC. Translation: CASSQEANSFYEQYV.

The V gene is TRBV28, the J gene TRBJ1-2; possibly TRBD1 for D (6 bases). The CDR3 totals 15 residues. Trimming left V 3 bases short and J 8 bases short, with 19 bases between. The germline CDR1 and CDR2 sequences are MDHEN and SYDVKM. The DNA for the CDR3 is TGTGCCAGCAGTTTCGGGGCAGGGGCAGGTGAAGGCTACACCTTC. This codes for CASSFGAGAGEGYTF.